These T cell receptor beta chains were read from a single sample in a study of read filtering for tumor transcriptome and immune sequencing. TCRdb independently ran MiXCR on the reads; one entry per CDR3 protein. This sample has 35,000 to 50,000 distinct CDR3 sequences, with less than 20% found just once. Sequences were obtained from a population of CD138-negative cells sorted from bone marrow. These TCRs come from a donor aged 40 or older with multiple myeloma. The CDR3 runs from the conserved cysteine through the conserved F or W.

J gene | CDR3 length | V gene | CDR3 protein
TRBJ2-5 | 18 | TRBV20-1 | CSARPTNLRSPDLETQYF
TRBJ2-6 | 17 | TRBV20-1 | CSARDTGPPSGANVLTF
TRBJ1-1 | 14 | TRBV5-1 | CASTGGALNTEAFF
TRBJ2-5 | 14 | TRBV7-9 | CASSASLAIETQYF
TRBJ1-4 | 16 | TRBV6-5 | CASSPGAVTTNEKLFF
TRBJ2-1 | 15 | TRBV28 | CASNSGTSEYNEQFF
TRBJ2-1 | 16 | TRBV19 | CASSKTSGRHHNEQFF
TRBJ2-3 | 14 | TRBV7-8 | CASSKLGDTDTQYF
TRBJ2-1 | 13 | TRBV7-9 | CASSKLADNEQFF
TRBJ2-5 | 12 | TRBV12-3/TRBV12-4 | CASKGQQETQYF
TRBJ2-2 | 16 | TRBV12-3/TRBV12-4 | CASSLYRLADTGELFF
TRBJ1-1 | 15 | TRBV28 | CASSSQGTGNTEAFF
TRBJ2-2 | 16 | TRBV7-9 | CASSHRDRMNTGELFF
TRBJ2-5 | 13 | TRBV18 | CASSPKGDETQYF
TRBJ2-2 | 16 | TRBV6-2/TRBV6-3 | CASSYSSQPYTGELFF
TRBJ2-5 | 13 | TRBV4-1 | CASSQGRGETQYF
TRBJ2-5 | 12 | TRBV12-3/TRBV12-4 | CASSFEGETQYF
TRBJ2-1 | 14 | TRBV28 | CASSPRATYNEQSF
TRBJ2-7 | 11 | TRBV2 | CASSGLAGQYF
TRBJ2-5 | 14 | TRBV9 | CASSPRTGMETQYF
TRBJ2-1 | 14 | TRBV29-1 | CSVERDGEYNEQFF
TRBJ2-7 | 11 | TRBV20-1 | CSASSGYEQYF
TRBJ2-1 | 10 | TRBV21-1 | CASSKGDGRF
TRBJ2-6 | 13 | TRBV29-1 | CSVRSSGANVLTF
TRBJ1-1 | 14 | TRBV5-1 | CASSFGQGIGKAFF
TRBJ2-7 | 13 | TRBV6-1 | CASRPGQGGEQYF